One and the same sample provided the 8 T cell receptor beta chains below, sequenced in a study of CD8+CD57+ T cells in acquired aplastic anemia. Only patients with CD8+CD57+ cell expansion on flow cytometry were chosen for sequencing. Genomic DNA was employed as the template in profiling TCR beta VDJ and CDR3. MiXCR, applied by TCRdb to the reads, yields one record per CDR3 protein. The sample lists roughly 280,000 distinct CDR3 sequences, approximately 57% occurring once. Source material: sorted CD4+, CD8+, or CD8+CD57+ T cells (not recorded which) from PBMCs. These receptors came from a human donor with aplastic anemia.

This clonotype came up many times. This sequence joins TRBV9 and TRBJ2-5; 7 bases fit TRBD2. V lost 0 bases, J lost 2 bases, and 10 bases stayed unmatched. CDR1 and CDR2 from the germline V gene are SGDLS and YYNGEE. The CDR3 runs 17 residues. The CDR3 DNA is TGTGCCAGCAGCGTAGCCCCTAGCGCGGGGGTGCAAGAGACCCAGTACTTC. It specifies CASSVAPSAGVQETQYF.

The rearrangement uses TRBV10-3 and TRBJ1-2; D is unresolved. V was trimmed by 5 bases and J by 0 bases, leaving 13 bases between them. CDR1 is ENHRY, CDR2 SYGVKD, per germline. There are 15 residues in the CDR3. The CDR3 coding sequence is TGTGCCATCAGTTCTCGGGCCTTAGCTAACTATGGCTACACCTTC. It encodes CAISSRALANYGYTF.

With respect to this clonotype: One end of the junction does not line up with germline, which may come from a read error. This chain joins TRBV20-1 and TRBJ2-3; 11 nucleotides agree with TRBD2. Germline V gene lookup returns CDR1 DFQATT and CDR2 SNEGSKA (reference sequence). This CDR3 is built from 16 residues. In DNA, the CDR3 is TGCAGTGCTAGACTTCTAGCGGGGGGACGGGAAGATGCGCAGTATTTT. This sequence encodes CSARLLAGGREDAQYF.

The rearrangement links TRBV5-1 to TRBJ2-7, with 8 bases identical to TRBD1. The length of the CDR3 is 19 residues. Germline assignment: CDR1 SGHRS and CDR2 YFSETQ. Germline trimming cut 2 bases from V and 5 bases from J; bases unmatched to any gene: 21. The CDR3 bases are TGCGCCAGCAGCTTTAGACAGGGGTCTCGGCCCCTCGGGTTACACGAGCAGTACTTC. This sequence encodes CASSFRQGSRPLGLHEQYF. Together with reference TRBV5-1 and TRBJ2-7, the CDR3 gives the full variable domain: KAGVTQTPRYLIKTRGQQVTLSCSPISGHRSVSWYQQTPGQGLQFLFEYFSETQRNKGNFPGRFSGRQFSNSRSEMNVSTLELGDSALYLCASSFRQGSRPLGLHEQYFGPGTRLTVT.

This clonotype was seen once. The V gene is TRBV20-1, the J gene TRBJ2-5, with 9 bases matching TRBD2. CDR1 is DFQATT and CDR2 is SNEGSKA in the germline V gene (reference sequence). V shed 3 bases and J 3 bases; nucleotides not matched to a gene: 11. This CDR3 contains 16 residues. The CDR3 reads CSARNLAGNSEETQYF. CDR3 DNA: TGCAGTGCTAGGAACCTAGCGGGGAACAGCGAAGAGACCCAGTACTTC.

The gene calls are TRBV15 and TRBJ1-4; D is uncertain. Trimming took 6 bases from V and 7 from J, leaving 3 bases between them. Germline CDR1 and CDR2: LNHNV and YYDKDF (reference sequence). The CDR3 totals 10 residues. The CDR3 DNA is TGTGCCACCAGAGGTGAAAAACTGTTTTTT. Encoded protein: CATRGEKLFF.

The gene calls are TRBV6-4 and TRBJ1-1; the D gene is possibly TRBD1 (6 bases). CDR1 and CDR2 from the germline V gene are MRHNA and SNTAGT. This CDR3 has 15 residues. Trimming pared 5 bases from V and 7 bases from J, leaving 20 bases between. This chain's CDR3 is CASSPPATGRSEAFF. CDR3 nucleotides: TGTGCCAGCAGTCCCCCAGCGACAGGCCGCAGTGAAGCTTTCTTT.

Many counts were recorded for this clonotype. The rearrangement uses TRBV7-9 and TRBJ2-3; weak D call: TRBD2 (5 bases). From germline, CDR1 is SEHNR and CDR2 FQNEAQ (reference sequence). This CDR3 has 15 residues. V was clipped by 6 bases and J by 0 bases, with 13 bases between them. The CDR3 reads CASRPTSASTDTQYF. The CDR3 bases are TGTGCCAGCAGACCCACTAGTGCTAGCACAGATACGCAGTATTTT.